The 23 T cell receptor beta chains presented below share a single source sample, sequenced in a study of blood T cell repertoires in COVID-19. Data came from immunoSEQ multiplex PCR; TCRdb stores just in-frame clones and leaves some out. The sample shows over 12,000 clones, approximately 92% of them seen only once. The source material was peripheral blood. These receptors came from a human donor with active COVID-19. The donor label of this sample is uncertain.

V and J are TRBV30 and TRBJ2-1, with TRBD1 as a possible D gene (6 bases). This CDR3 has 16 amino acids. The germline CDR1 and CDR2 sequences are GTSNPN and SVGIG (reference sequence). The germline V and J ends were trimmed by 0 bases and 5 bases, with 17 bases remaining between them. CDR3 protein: CAWSVRILDSHNEQFF. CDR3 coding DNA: TGTGCCTGGAGTGTACGTATTTTGGACAGTCACAATGAGCAGTTCTTC.

CDR3 bases: TGTGCCAGCAGACTAACAGGGGACACTGAAGCTTTCTTT. Its translation is CASRLTGDTEAFF. The chain combines TRBV12-3 or TRBV12-4 with TRBJ1-1; 7 bases fit TRBD1. With V trimmed by 6 bases and J by 3 bases, 4 bases remained unmatched. The CDR3 has 13 residues.

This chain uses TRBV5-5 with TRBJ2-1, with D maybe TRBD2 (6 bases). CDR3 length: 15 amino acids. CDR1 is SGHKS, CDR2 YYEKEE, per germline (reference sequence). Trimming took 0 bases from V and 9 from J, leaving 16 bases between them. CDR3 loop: CASSLVASDAIEQFF. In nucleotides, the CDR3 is TGTGCCAGCAGCTTGGTGGCTAGCGACGCTATTGAGCAGTTCTTC.

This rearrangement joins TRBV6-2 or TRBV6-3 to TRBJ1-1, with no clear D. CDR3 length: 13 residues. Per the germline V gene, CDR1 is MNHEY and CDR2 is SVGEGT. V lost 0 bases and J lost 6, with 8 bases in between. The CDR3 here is CASSYSLGSEAFF. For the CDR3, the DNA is TGTGCCAGCAGTTACTCGTTGGGCTCTGAAGCTTTCTTT.

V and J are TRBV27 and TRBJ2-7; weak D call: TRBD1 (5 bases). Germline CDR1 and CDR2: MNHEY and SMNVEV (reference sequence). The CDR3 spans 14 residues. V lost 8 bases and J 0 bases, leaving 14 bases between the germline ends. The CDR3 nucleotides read TGTGCCAGCTGGCGACAGAGGAGCTCCTACGAGCAGTACTTC. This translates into CASWRQRSSYEQYF.

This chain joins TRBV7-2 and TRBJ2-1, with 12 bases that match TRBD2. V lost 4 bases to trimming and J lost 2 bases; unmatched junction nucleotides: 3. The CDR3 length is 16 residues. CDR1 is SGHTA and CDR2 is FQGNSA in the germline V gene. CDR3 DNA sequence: TGTGCCAGCAGCTCCCCTAGCGGGGGGGCCTACAATGAGCAGTTCTTC. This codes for CASSSPSGGAYNEQFF.

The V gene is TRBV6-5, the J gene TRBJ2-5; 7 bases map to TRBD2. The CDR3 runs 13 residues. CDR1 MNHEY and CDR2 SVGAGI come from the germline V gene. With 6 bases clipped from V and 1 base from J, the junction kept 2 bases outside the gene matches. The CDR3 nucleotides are TGTGCCAGCAGCCGGGGGGTCCAAGAGACCCAGTACTTC. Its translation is CASSRGVQETQYF.

The CDR3 spells CASSQGWGNQPQHF. Written as DNA, the CDR3 is TGTGCCAGCAGTCAGGGATGGGGCAATCAGCCCCAGCATTTT. This chain connects TRBV5-5 to TRBJ1-5; possible D gene TRBD1, 5 bases. The V gene's germline CDR1 is SGHKS and CDR2 YYEKEE (reference sequence). This CDR3 has 14 amino acids. With 5 bases removed from V and 2 bases from J, the gap between germline ends came to 11 bases. Together with reference TRBV5-5 and TRBJ1-5, the CDR3 gives the full variable domain: DAGVTQSPTHLIKTRGQQVTLRCSPISGHKSVSWYQQVLGQGPQFIFQYYEKEERGRGNFPDRFSARQFPNYSSELNVNALLLGDSALYLCASSQGWGNQPQHFGDGTRLSIL.

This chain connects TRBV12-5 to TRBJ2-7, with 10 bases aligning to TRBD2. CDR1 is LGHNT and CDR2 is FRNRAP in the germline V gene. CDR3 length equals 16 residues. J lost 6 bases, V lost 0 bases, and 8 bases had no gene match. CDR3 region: CASGLVSGGATIEQYF. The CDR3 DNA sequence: TGTGCTAGTGGTTTGGTAAGCGGGGGGGCGACTATCGAGCAGTACTTC.

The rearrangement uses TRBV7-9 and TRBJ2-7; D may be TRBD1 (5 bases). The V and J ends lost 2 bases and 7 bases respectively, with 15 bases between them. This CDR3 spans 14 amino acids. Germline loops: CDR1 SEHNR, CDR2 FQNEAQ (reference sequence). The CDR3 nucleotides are TGTGCCAGCAGCTTACAGTCAGGGCCCTCAGAGCAGTACTTC. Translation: CASSLQSGPSEQYF.

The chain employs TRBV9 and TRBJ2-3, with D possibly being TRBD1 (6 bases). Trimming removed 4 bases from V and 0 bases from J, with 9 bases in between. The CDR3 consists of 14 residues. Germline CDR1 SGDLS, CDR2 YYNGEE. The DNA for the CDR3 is TGTGCCAGCAGCACCGGACAGAGCACAGATACGCAGTATTTT. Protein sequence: CASSTGQSTDTQYF.

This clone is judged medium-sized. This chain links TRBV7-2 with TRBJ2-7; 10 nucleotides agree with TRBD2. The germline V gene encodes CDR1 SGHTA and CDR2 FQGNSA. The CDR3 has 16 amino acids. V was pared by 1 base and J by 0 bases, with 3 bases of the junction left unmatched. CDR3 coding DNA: TGTGCCAGCAGCTTAGGGAGACTAGCGGGCTCCTACGAGCAGTACTTC. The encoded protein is CASSLGRLAGSYEQYF. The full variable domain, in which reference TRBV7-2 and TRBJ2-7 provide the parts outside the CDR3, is GAGVSQSPSNKVTEKGKDVELRCDPISGHTALYWYRQSLGQGLEFLIYFQGNSAPDKSGLPSDRFSAERTGGSVSTLTIQRTQQEDSAVYLCASSLGRLAGSYEQYFGPGTRLTVT.

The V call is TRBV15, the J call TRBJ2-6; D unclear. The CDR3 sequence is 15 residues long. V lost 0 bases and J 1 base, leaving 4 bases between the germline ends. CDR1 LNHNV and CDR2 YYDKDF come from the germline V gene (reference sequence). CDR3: CATSREQSGANVLTF. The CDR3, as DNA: TGTGCCACCAGCAGAGAACAGTCTGGGGCCAACGTCCTGACTTTC.

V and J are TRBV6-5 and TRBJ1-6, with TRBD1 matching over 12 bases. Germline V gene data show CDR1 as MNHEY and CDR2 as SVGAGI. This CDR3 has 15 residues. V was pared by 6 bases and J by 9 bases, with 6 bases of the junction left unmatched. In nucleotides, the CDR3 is TGTGCCAGCAGCCGACCGGGACAGGGGGCTTCACCCCTCCACTTT. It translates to CASSRPGQGASPLHF.

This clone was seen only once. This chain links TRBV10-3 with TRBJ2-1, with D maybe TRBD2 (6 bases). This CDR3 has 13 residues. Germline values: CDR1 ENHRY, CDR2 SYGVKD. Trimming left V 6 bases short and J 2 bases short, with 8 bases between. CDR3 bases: TGTGCCATCAGGCGGGACCCCTACAATGAGCAGTTCTTC. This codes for CAIRRDPYNEQFF.

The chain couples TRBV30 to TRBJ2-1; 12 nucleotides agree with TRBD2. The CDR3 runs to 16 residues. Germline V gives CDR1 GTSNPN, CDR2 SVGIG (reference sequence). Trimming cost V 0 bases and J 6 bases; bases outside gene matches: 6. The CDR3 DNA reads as TGTGCCTGGAGTGTCGGGCTAGCGGGAGGGCTCAATGAGCAGTTCTTC. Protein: CAWSVGLAGGLNEQFF.

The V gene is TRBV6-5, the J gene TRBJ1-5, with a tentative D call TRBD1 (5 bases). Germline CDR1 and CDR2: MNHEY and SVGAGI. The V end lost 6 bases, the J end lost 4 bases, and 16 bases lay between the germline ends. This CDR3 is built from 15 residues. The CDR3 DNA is TGTGCCAGCAGCTATGAGAGACAGCCTAATCAGCCCCAGCATTTT. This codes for CASSYERQPNQPQHF.

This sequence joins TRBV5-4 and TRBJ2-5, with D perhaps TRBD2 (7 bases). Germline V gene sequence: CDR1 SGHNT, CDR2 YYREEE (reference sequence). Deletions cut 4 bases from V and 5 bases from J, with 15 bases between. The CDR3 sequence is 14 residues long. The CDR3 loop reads CASSRDGGRETQYF. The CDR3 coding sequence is TGTGCCAGCAGCCGGGACGGGGGGCGGGAGACCCAGTACTTC.

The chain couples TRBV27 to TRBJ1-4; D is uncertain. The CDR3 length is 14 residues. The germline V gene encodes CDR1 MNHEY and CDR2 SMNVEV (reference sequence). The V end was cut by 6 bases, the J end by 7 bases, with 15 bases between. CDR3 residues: CASSFLGGGEKLFF. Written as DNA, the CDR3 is TGTGCCAGCAGCTTCCTGGGAGGTGGTGAAAAACTGTTTTTT.

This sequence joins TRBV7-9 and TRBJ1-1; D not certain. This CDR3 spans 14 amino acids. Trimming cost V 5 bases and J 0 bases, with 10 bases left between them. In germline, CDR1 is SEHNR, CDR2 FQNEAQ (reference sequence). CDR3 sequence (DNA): TGTGCCAGCAGCCTCAGGCGTATGAACACTGAAGCTTTCTTT. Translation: CASSLRRMNTEAFF.

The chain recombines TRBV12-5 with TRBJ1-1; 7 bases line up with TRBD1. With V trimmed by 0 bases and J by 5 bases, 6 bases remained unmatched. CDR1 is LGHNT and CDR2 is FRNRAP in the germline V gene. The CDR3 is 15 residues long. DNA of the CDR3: TGTGCTAGTGGTTTGGTACCCGCAGGGGGGACTGAAGCTTTCTTT. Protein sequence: CASGLVPAGGTEAFF.

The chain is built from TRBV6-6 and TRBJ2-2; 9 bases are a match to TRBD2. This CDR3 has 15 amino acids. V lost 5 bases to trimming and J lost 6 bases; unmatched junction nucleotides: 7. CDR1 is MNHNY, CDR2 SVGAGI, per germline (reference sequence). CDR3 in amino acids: CASSLPLAGPGELFF. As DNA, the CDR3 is TGTGCCAGCAGTCTCCCCCTAGCGGGACCCGGGGAGCTGTTTTTT.

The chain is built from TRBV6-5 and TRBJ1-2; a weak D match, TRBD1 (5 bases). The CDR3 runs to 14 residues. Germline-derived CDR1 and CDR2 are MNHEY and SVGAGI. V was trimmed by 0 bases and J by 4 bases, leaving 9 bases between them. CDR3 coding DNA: TGTGCCAGCAGTTACTCGGGACTGACCTATGGCTACACCTTC. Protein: CASSYSGLTYGYTF.